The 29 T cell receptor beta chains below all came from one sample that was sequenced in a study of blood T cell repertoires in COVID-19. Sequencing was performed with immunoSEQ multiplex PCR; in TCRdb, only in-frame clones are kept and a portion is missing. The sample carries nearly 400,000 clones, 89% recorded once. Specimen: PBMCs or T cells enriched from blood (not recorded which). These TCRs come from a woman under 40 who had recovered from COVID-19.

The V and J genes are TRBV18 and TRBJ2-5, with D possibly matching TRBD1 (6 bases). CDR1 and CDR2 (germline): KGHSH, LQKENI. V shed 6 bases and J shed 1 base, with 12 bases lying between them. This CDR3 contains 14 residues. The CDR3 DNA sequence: TGTGCCAGCTCTCCAGGGGCCTTCCAAGAGACCCAGTACTTC. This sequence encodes CASSPGAFQETQYF.

The CDR3 DNA is TGTGCCAGCAGACTTTCAGGGTTGATGAACACTGAAGCTTTCTTT. Its protein is CASRLSGLMNTEAFF. The chain joins TRBV7-8 to TRBJ1-1; weak D call: TRBD1 (5 bases). Deletions cut 6 bases from V and 0 bases from J, with 14 bases between. Germline V gene data show CDR1 as SGHVS and CDR2 as FQNEAQ. CDR3 size: 15 residues.

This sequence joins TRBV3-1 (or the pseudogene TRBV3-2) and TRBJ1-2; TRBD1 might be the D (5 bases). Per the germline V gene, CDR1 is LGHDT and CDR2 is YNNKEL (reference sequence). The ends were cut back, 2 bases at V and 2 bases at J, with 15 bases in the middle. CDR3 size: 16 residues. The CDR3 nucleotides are TGTGCCAGCAGCCAATGGTCTCTACAGGAGAACTATGGCTACACCTTC. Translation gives CASSQWSLQENYGYTF.

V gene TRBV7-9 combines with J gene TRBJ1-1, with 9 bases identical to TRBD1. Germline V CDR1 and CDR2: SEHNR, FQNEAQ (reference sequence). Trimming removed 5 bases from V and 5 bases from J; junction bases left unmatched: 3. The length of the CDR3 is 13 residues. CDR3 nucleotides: TGTGCCAGCAGCCTAGGGACAGGGACTGAAGCTTTCTTT. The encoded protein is CASSLGTGTEAFF.

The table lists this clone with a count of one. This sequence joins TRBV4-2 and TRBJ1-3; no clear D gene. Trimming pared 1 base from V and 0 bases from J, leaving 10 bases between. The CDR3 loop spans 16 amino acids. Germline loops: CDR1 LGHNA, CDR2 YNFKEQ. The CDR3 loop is CASSQATVRSGNTIYF. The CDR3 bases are TGTGCCAGCAGCCAAGCCACAGTTCGCTCTGGAAACACCATATATTTT.

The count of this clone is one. The DNA for the CDR3 is TGTGCCAGCAGTTTCCCCCTAGCGGCGGCTAGCACAGATACGCAGTATTTT. The encoded protein is CASSFPLAAASTDTQYF. The rearrangement uses TRBV28 and TRBJ2-3; 7 positions agree with TRBD2. Germline CDR1 reads MDHEN; CDR2 reads SYDVKM. The CDR3 runs 17 residues. The ends lost 3 bases at V and 0 bases at J; junction bases unmatched: 9.

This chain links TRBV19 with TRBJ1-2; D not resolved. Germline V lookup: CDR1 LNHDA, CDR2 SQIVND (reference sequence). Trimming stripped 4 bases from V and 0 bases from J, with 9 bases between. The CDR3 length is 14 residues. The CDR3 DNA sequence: TGTGCCAGTAGTACTTTACAGCCTAACTATGGCTACACCTTC. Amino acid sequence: CASSTLQPNYGYTF.

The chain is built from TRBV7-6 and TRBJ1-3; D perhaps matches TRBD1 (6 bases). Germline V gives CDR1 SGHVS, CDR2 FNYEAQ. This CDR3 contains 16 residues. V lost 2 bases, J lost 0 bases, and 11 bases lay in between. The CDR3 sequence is CASSLTGTNSGNTIYF. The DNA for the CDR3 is TGTGCCAGCAGCTTAACAGGGACCAACTCTGGAAACACCATATATTTT.

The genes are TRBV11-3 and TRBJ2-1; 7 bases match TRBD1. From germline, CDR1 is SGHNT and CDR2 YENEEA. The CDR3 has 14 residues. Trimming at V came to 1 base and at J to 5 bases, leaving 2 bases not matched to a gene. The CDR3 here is CASSLAQGNNEQFF. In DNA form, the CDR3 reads TGTGCCAGCAGCTTAGCACAGGGGAACAATGAGCAGTTCTTC.

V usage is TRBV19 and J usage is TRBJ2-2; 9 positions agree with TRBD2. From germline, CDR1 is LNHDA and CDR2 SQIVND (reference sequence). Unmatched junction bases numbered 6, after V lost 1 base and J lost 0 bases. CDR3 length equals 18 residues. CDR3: CASSIVPLAGTNTGELFF. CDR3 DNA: TGTGCCAGTAGTATAGTCCCGCTAGCGGGGACGAACACCGGGGAGCTGTTTTTT.

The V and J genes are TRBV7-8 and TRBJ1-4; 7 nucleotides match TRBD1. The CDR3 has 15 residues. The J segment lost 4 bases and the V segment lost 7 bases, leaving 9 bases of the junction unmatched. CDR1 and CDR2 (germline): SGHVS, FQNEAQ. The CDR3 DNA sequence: TGTGCCAGCATCCAGACAGGGTCGGGTAATGAAAAACTGTTTTTT. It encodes CASIQTGSGNEKLFF.

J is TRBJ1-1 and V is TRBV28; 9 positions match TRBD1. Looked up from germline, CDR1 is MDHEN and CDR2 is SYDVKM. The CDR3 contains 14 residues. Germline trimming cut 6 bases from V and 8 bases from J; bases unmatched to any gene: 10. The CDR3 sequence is CASSVAGQGREAFF. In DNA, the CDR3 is TGTGCCAGCAGCGTAGCGGGACAGGGCAGGGAAGCTTTCTTT.

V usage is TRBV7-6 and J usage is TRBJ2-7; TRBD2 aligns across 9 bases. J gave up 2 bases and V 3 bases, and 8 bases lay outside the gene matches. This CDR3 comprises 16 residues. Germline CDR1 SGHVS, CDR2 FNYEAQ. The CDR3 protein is CASSFGLAGETYEQYF. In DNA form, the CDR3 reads TGTGCCAGCAGCTTTGGGTTAGCGGGAGAGACCTACGAGCAGTACTTC.

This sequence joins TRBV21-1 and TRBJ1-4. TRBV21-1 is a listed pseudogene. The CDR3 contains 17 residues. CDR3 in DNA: TGTGCCAGCAGCAATTCGCTAGACGCAGAGAAAAATGAAAAACTGTTTTTT. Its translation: CASSNSLDAEKNEKLFF.

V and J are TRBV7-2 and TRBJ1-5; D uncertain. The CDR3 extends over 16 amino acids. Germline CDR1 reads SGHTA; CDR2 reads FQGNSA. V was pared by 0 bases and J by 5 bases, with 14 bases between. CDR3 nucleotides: TGTGCCAGCAGCTTAGCCGGCAGGAACGCCGATCAGCCCCAGCATTTT. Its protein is CASSLAGRNADQPQHF.

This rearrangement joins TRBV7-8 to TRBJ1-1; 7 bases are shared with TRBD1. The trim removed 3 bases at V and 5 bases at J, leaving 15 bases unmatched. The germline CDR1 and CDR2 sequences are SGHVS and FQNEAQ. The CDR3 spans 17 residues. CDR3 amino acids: CASSFPPGQPGRTEAFF. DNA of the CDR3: TGTGCCAGCAGCTTCCCTCCGGGACAGCCAGGACGGACTGAAGCTTTCTTT.

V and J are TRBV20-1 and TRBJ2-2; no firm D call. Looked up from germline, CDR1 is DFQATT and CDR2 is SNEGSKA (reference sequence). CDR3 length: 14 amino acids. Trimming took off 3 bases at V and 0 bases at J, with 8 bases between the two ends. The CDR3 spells CSASLPANTGELFF. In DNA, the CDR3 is TGCAGTGCTAGTCTTCCGGCGAACACCGGGGAGCTGTTTTTT.

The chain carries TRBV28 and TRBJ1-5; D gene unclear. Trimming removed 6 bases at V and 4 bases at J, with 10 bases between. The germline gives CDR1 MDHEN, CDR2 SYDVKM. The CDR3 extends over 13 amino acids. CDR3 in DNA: TGTGCCAGCAGGGAAGGAGGGAATCAGCCCCAGCATTTT. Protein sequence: CASREGGNQPQHF.

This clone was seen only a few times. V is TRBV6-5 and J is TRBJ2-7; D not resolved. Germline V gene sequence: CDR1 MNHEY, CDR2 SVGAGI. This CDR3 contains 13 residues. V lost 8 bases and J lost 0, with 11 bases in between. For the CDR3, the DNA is TGTGCCAGCTCCGGCGGTTTCTCCTACGAGCAGTACTTC. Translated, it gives CASSGGFSYEQYF.

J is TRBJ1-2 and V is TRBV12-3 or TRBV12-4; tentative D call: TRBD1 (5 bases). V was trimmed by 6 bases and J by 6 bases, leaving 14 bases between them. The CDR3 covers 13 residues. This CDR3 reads CASRRSGRDGYTF. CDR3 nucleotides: TGTGCCAGCAGGAGGTCTGGCAGGGATGGCTACACCTTC.

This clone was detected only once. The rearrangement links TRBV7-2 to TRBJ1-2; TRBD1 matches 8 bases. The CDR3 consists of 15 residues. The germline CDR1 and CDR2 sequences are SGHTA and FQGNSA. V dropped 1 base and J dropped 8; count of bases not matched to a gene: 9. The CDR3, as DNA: TGTGCCAGCAGCTTAGTGGACAGGGTAGTGCGGGGCTACACCTTC. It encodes CASSLVDRVVRGYTF.

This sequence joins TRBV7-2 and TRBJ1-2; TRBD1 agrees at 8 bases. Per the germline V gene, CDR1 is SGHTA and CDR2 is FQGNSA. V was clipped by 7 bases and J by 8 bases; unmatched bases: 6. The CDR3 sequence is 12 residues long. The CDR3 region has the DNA TGTGCCAGCAACACAGGGGGGCGGGGCTACACCTTC. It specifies CASNTGGRGYTF.

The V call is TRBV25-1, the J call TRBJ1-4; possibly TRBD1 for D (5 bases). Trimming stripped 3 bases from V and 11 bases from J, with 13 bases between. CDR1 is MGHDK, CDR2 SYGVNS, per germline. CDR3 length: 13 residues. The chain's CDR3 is CASSESGLEKLFF. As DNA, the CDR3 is TGTGCCAGCAGTGAGTCGGGACTCGAGAAACTGTTTTTT.

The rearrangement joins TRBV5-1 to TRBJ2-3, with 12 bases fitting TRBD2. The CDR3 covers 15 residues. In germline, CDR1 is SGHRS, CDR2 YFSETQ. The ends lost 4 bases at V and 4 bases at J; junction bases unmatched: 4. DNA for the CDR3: TGCGCCAGCAGCCAACTAGCGGGAGGCTCAGATACGCAGTATTTT. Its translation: CASSQLAGGSDTQYF.

DNA for the CDR3: TGTGCCAGCAGCTACCTATTCACTGAAGCTTTCTTT. It codes for CASSYLFTEAFF. The V gene is TRBV12-3 or TRBV12-4, the J gene TRBJ1-1, with no clear D. This CDR3 is 12 amino acids long. The ends were cut back, 6 bases at V and 4 bases at J, with 9 bases in the middle.

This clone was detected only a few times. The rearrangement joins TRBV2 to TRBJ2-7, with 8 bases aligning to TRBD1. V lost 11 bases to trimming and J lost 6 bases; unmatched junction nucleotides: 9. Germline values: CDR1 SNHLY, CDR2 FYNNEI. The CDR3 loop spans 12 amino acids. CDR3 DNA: TGTGCCTGTGGACAGGGAGCTGGCGAGCAGTACTTC. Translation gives CACGQGAGEQYF.

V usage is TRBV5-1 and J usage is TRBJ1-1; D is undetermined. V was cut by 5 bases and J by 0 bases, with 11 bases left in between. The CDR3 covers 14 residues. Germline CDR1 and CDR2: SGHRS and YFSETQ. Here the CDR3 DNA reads TGCGCCAGCAGTTCGGGGATAATGAACACTGAAGCTTTCTTT. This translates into CASSSGIMNTEAFF.

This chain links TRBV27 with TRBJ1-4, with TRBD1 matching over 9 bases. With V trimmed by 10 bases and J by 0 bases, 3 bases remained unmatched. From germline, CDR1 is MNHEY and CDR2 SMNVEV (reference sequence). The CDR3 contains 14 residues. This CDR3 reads CATRQGATNEKLFF. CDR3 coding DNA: TGTGCCACCCGACAGGGGGCAACTAATGAAAAACTGTTTTTT. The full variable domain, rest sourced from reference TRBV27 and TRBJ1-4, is EAQVTQNPRYLITVTGKKLTVTCSQNMNHEYMSWYRQDPGLGLRQIYYSMNVEVTDKGDVPEGYKVSRKEKRNFPLILESPSPNQTSLYFCATRQGATNEKLFFGSGTQLSVL.

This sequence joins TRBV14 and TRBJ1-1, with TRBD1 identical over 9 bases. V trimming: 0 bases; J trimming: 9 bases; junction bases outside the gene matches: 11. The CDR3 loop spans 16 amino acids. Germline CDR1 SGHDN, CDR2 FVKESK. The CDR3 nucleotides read TGTGCCAGCAGCCAAGATTGGACAGGGGAGGCAACCAAAGCTTTCTTT. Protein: CASSQDWTGEATKAFF. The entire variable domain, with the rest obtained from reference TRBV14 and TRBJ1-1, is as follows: EAGVTQFPSHSVIEKGQTVTLRCDPISGHDNLYWYRRVMGKEIKFLLHFVKESKQDESGMPNNRFLAERTGGTYSTLKVQPAELEDSGVYFCASSQDWTGEATKAFFGQGTRLTVV.